The 20 T cell receptor beta chains below all came from one sample that was sequenced in a study of beta chain features in type 1 diabetes. Of the isolated RNA, all was reverse transcribed, and so the sequenced material was expressed TCRB transcripts. Using immunoSEQ multiplex PCR, the repertoire was profiled, and TCRdb retains in-frame clones only, with some absent. The sample contains 300,000 or so clones, over 7% of which appear only once. For these TCRs, the target antigens are not known. Notes on the study in general: A moderate, significant TCRB CDR3 shortening appeared in type 1 diabetes across four CD4+ subsets.

The sample comprised central memory CD4+ T cells from blood. The receptors originated from a man aged 25 to 45 with type 1 diabetes.

The chain recombines TRBV2 with TRBJ1-2; D might be TRBD1 (5 bases). Germline V gene data show CDR1 as SNHLY and CDR2 as FYNNEI. V lost 7 bases and J 0 bases, leaving 12 bases between the germline ends. The CDR3 runs to 14 residues. CDR3 region: CASTRQTANYGYTF. Here the CDR3 DNA reads TGTGCCAGCACCAGACAGACCGCTAACTATGGCTACACCTTC.

This clone appeared a few times. This chain uses TRBV5-6 with TRBJ2-3, with D perhaps assigned TRBD1 or TRBD2 (5 bases each). CDR1 SGHDT and CDR2 YYEEEE come from the germline V gene. This CDR3 is built from 14 residues. Trimming pared 4 bases from V and 2 bases from J, leaving 11 bases between. CDR3 DNA sequence: TGTGCCAGCAGCGGGGGAGCCTACACAGATACGCAGTATTTT. It is translated as CASSGGAYTDTQYF.

The gene calls are TRBV7-2 and TRBJ1-2; D gene ambiguous. Trimming took off 5 bases at V and 7 bases at J, with 17 bases between the two ends. CDR1 and CDR2 from the germline V gene are SGHTA and FQGNSA. This CDR3 region has 14 residues. Here the CDR3 reads CASSPRQRHSGYTF. CDR3 DNA: TGTGCCAGCAGCCCCCGTCAGCGACATTCTGGCTACACCTTC.

This clone was picked up many times. This rearrangement joins TRBV28 to TRBJ1-2, with D unresolved. Germline assignment: CDR1 MDHEN and CDR2 SYDVKM. The CDR3 length is 14 residues. Deletions cut 5 bases from V and 1 base from J, with 11 bases between. The CDR3 DNA reads as TGTGCCAGCAGTGCGGCGGACTTTAACTATGGCTACACCTTC. The encoded protein is CASSAADFNYGYTF.

The V call is TRBV6-5, the J call TRBJ1-2; 7 nucleotides align to TRBD1. This CDR3 is built from 13 residues. Trimming at V came to 1 base and at J to 13 bases, leaving 9 bases not matched to a gene. Germline V gene sequence: CDR1 MNHEY, CDR2 SVGAGI. CDR3 in amino acids: CASSYFGQEHATF. CDR3 DNA sequence: TGTGCCAGCAGTTACTTCGGACAGGAGCATGCCACCTTC.

This clone was counted a few times. This chain connects TRBV20-1 to TRBJ1-5; D gene ambiguous. The CDR3 is made up of 9 amino acids. Trimming left V 8 bases short and J 8 bases short, with 7 bases between. Germline V gives CDR1 DFQATT, CDR2 SNEGSKA (reference sequence). The CDR3 protein is CSTQEPQHF. The CDR3 DNA follows: TGCAGTACCCAAGAGCCCCAGCATTTT.

This clone was counted between two and nine times. The chain joins TRBV30 to TRBJ2-7; D is undetermined. Trimming removed 3 bases at V and 5 bases at J, with 8 bases between. CDR3 length equals 11 residues. Germline V lookup: CDR1 GTSNPN, CDR2 SVGIG (reference sequence). The CDR3 DNA sequence: TGTGCCTGGAGCGGGTTTAACGAGCAGTACTTC. It is translated as CAWSGFNEQYF. The entire variable domain, with the rest obtained from reference TRBV30 and TRBJ2-7, is as follows: SQTIHQWPATLVQPVGSPLSLECTVEGTSNPNLYWYRQAAGRGLQLLFYSVGIGQISSEVPQNLSASRPQDRQFILSSKKLLLSDSGFYLCAWSGFNEQYFGPGTRLTVT.

The chain couples TRBV18 to TRBJ2-3; TRBD2 might be the D (6 bases). V lost 3 bases and J 2 bases, leaving 12 bases between the germline ends. Per germline, CDR1 KGHSH and CDR2 LQKENI. The CDR3 extends over 15 amino acids. This chain's CDR3 is CASSPQGLNTDTQYF. For the CDR3, the DNA is TGTGCCAGCTCACCCCAGGGACTTAACACAGATACGCAGTATTTT. The variable domain in full, completed from reference TRBV18 and TRBJ2-3, reads NAGVMQNPRHLVRRRGQEARLRCSPMKGHSHVYWYRQLPEEGLKFMVYLQKENIIDESGMPKERFSAEFPKEGPSILRIQQVVRGDSAAYFCASSPQGLNTDTQYFGPGTRLTVL.

This chain connects TRBV15 to TRBJ2-1; 11 nucleotides agree with TRBD1. Trimming took 5 bases from V and 6 from J; bases not matched to a gene: 9. CDR3 length: 16 residues. The V gene's germline CDR1 is LNHNV and CDR2 YYDKDF (reference sequence). CDR3 region: CATSPPRTGGSNEQFF. The CDR3 DNA sequence: TGTGCCACCAGCCCCCCAAGGACAGGGGGCTCCAATGAGCAGTTCTTC.

The chain recombines TRBV5-1 with TRBJ2-2; tentative D call: TRBD1 (5 bases). The CDR3 loop spans 16 amino acids. Germline loops: CDR1 SGHRS, CDR2 YFSETQ. V was pared by 2 bases and J by 0 bases, with 11 bases between. This CDR3 is CASSFLQVANTGELFF. Here the CDR3 DNA reads TGCGCCAGCAGCTTCCTACAGGTCGCGAACACCGGGGAGCTGTTTTTT.

The J gene is TRBJ2-2, the V gene TRBV9, with 8 positions matching TRBD2. V shed 0 bases, J shed 4 bases, and the junction held 8 bases outside the gene matches. The CDR3 runs to 17 residues. Germline V gene sequence: CDR1 SGDLS, CDR2 YYNGEE. The CDR3 here is CASSVEPSGLVTGELFF. In DNA, the CDR3 is TGTGCCAGCAGCGTAGAACCTAGCGGGCTTGTCACCGGGGAGCTGTTTTTT.

In nucleotides, the CDR3 is TGTGCTAGTGAGGGGGACACAGATACGCAGTATTTT. The encoded protein is CASEGDTDTQYF. V gene TRBV12-5 combines with J gene TRBJ2-3; D is perhaps TRBD1 (6 bases). The CDR3 is 12 residues long. Germline V lookup: CDR1 LGHNT, CDR2 FRNRAP. Trimming shortened V by 7 bases and J by 2 bases, and 7 bases separated the two germline ends.

In regard to this clone: Other DNA sequences from this sample encode an identical CDR3 as well. The V call is TRBV7-9, the J call TRBJ2-2, with D unresolved. With 0 bases removed from V and 4 bases from J, the gap between germline ends came to 3 bases. CDR3 length: 13 amino acids. Germline loops: CDR1 SEHNR, CDR2 FQNEAQ (reference sequence). Here the CDR3 reads CASSLAVTGELFF. The DNA for the CDR3 is TGTGCCAGCAGCTTAGCCGTCACCGGGGAGCTGTTTTTT.

The DNA of the CDR3 is TGTGCCATCAGTGCAGGGACTAGCGCCATCCAAGAGACCCAGTACTTC. Encoded protein: CAISAGTSAIQETQYF. The V gene is TRBV10-3, the J gene TRBJ2-5; the match to TRBD2 covers 10 bases. The CDR3 runs 16 residues. Germline CDR1 ENHRY, CDR2 SYGVKD. V lost 4 bases and J lost 1; bases outside the gene matches: 6.

On this clone itself: Other nucleotide sequences from this sample produce the same CDR3. The genes are TRBV15 and TRBJ2-7; 8 bases map to TRBD1. V trimming: 1 base; J trimming: 3 bases; junction bases outside the gene matches: 2. The CDR3 is made up of 14 amino acids. Germline V gene sequence: CDR1 LNHNV, CDR2 YYDKDF (reference sequence). In DNA form, the CDR3 reads TGTGCCACCAGCAGAGGAACAGGGGGCTACGAGCAGTACTTC. Translating it yields CATSRGTGGYEQYF.

V and J are TRBV10-3 and TRBJ2-7; tentative D call: TRBD2 (5 bases). Trimming removed 11 bases at V and 0 bases at J, with 11 bases between. This CDR3 region has 12 residues. In germline, CDR1 is ENHRY, CDR2 SYGVKD. CDR3 coding DNA: TGTGCCCTCGGAGGCAGCTCCTACGAGCAGTACTTC. Its translation: CALGGSSYEQYF.

Here the CDR3 reads CASSRSTAYTDTQYF. The CDR3 coding sequence is TGTGCCAGCAGCCGATCGACAGCCTACACAGATACGCAGTATTTT. V and J are TRBV7-9 and TRBJ2-3, with TRBD1 as a possible D gene (5 bases). CDR1 is SEHNR, CDR2 FQNEAQ, per germline (reference sequence). The CDR3 contains 15 residues. V was shortened by 5 bases and J by 2 bases, with 14 bases between the two germline ends.

This clone was recorded a few times. The chain has TRBV7-2 and TRBJ2-5; 8 nucleotides align to TRBD1. This CDR3 is built from 15 residues. After removal of 3 bases from V and 1 base from J, the junction contained 4 bases not matched to a gene. Germline loops: CDR1 SGHTA, CDR2 FQGNSA. CDR3 in amino acids: CASSFDRGRQETQYF. The CDR3 DNA sequence: TGTGCCAGCAGCTTCGACAGGGGACGCCAAGAGACCCAGTACTTC.

This clone was counted only a few times. V gene TRBV29-1 combines with J gene TRBJ2-4; 7 nucleotides align to TRBD1. The ends lost 6 bases at V and 1 base at J; junction bases unmatched: 3. The CDR3 is made up of 13 amino acids. Germline CDR1 is SQVTM and CDR2 is ANQGSEA. The DNA of the CDR3 is TGCAGCGTCACGGACAGGGCCAAAAACATTCAGTACTTC. Encoded protein: CSVTDRAKNIQYF. Full variable domain (rest looked up from reference TRBV29-1 and TRBJ2-4): SAVISQKPSRDICQRGTSLTIQCQVDSQVTMMFWYRQQPGQSLTLIATANQGSEATYESGFVIDKFPISRPNLTFSTLTVSNMSPEDSSIYLCSVTDRAKNIQYFGAGTRLSVL.

The chain recombines TRBV27 with TRBJ2-3; no clear D. Trimming stripped 2 bases from V and 0 bases from J, with 12 bases between. Germline V gene data show CDR1 as MNHEY and CDR2 as SMNVEV (reference sequence). This CDR3 region has 16 residues. The CDR3 DNA sequence: TGTGCCAGCAGTTTAACGGAAAGGGCTAGCACAGATACGCAGTATTTT. It codes for CASSLTERASTDTQYF.